This TCR beta chain stems from a study of human T cells and chemical hapten exposure. The CDR3 is made up of 14 amino acids. V lost 8 bases and J lost 6, with 19 bases in between. The germline V gene encodes CDR1 MNHEY and CDR2 SMNVEV (reference sequence). Noted time point: patch test 2, 6 weeks after DPC sensitization. Treatment given: therapeutic diphenylcyclopropenone sensitization with weekly scalp DPC. Using its own MiXCR run on the RACE reads, TCRdb lists one record per CDR3 protein. The table records roughly 92,000 distinct CDR3 sequences, approximately 10% of them present only once. The origin of this receptor is a woman between 40 and 55 years old with alopecia areata. Some clones in this sample may be carry-over from other donors' samples. The sample here was whole blood, taken in connection with sensitization to the hapten diphenylcyclopropenone (DPC). The chain links TRBV27 to TRBJ1-1; possibly TRBD1 for D (6 bases). The CDR3 loop reads CASYRGGPTPEAFF. CDR3 nucleotide sequence: TGTGCCAGCTATAGGGGGGGGCCTACCCCTGAAGCTTTCTTT.